Presented here are 19 T cell receptor beta chains from one specimen sequenced in a study of T cells expressing NK-cell markers (dated by TCRdb to the early 2020s). The library was generated by 5' RACE. Sequencing used an Illumina HiSeq 2000. TCRdb reanalyzed the reads, keeping one entry per CDR3 protein sequence and omitting DNA. This sample's listing comprises approximately 440,000 distinct CDR3 sequences. The ten largest clones capture roughly 1.4% of the sample. The sample was blood T cells: a sorted CD56 or NKG2C T cell subset, CD4+ or CD8+ T cells, or bulk PBMC T cells (not recorded which). All receptors derive from a woman aged 45-60 years in good health. Donor details come from another sample of the same person, matched by shared clones.

V is TRBV10-3 and J is TRBJ2-1. CDR1 and CDR2 from the germline V gene are ENHRY and SYGVKD. CDR3 length: 14 residues. The CDR3 loop is CAISAAPQWNEQFF.

V usage is TRBV7-8 and J usage is TRBJ2-3; TCRdb reports TRBD1, a call that lacks DNA to check it against. The CDR3 spans 14 residues. Germline values: CDR1 SGHVS, CDR2 FQNEAQ. The chain's CDR3 is CASSFPGSPDTQYF.

This chain connects TRBV24-1 to TRBJ1-2; checking the TCRdb D call of TRBD1 is not possible without DNA. Germline CDR1 reads KGHDR; CDR2 reads SFDVKD. The CDR3 sequence is 14 residues long. The CDR3 reads CATSDLRGRDGYTF.

The V gene is TRBV4-1, the J gene TRBJ2-1; TCRdb calls TRBD2, which cannot be checked without DNA. CDR3 length: 15 amino acids. Germline values: CDR1 MGHRA, CDR2 YSYEKL. The CDR3 sequence is CASSLMPAGVVEQFF.

CDR3 protein: CASSASWGSDTQYF. The V gene is TRBV6-5, the J gene TRBJ2-3; there is no DNA to check the TCRdb D call of TRBD1. Germline lookup yields CDR1 MNHEY and CDR2 SVGAGI. The CDR3 totals 14 residues.

The rearrangement uses TRBV12-3 or TRBV12-4 and TRBJ2-3; TCRdb indicates TRBD2, and absent DNA this call remains unverified. The CDR3 is 19 amino acids. CDR3 region: CASSPLRTSGVFGTDTQYF.

The chain couples TRBV5-1 to TRBJ2-2. This CDR3 is 14 amino acids long. The germline gives CDR1 SGHRS, CDR2 YFSETQ. CDR3 protein: CASSSTLGTGELFF.

This rearrangement joins TRBV5-1 to TRBJ2-2; TCRdb indicates TRBD2, and absent DNA this call remains unverified. The CDR3 has 15 residues. CDR1 and CDR2 (germline): SGHRS, YFSETQ. This CDR3 reads CASTSSGPNTGELFF.

This chain uses TRBV6-5 with TRBJ2-6; the D call from TCRdb, TRBD2, cannot be confirmed without DNA. CDR1 and CDR2 (germline): MNHEY, SVGAGI. This CDR3 has 17 amino acids. CDR3 region: CASSYLASGTGANVLTF.

The chain employs TRBV20-1 and TRBJ1-4; TCRdb's D gene call, TRBD1, goes unchecked for lack of DNA. CDR1 DFQATT and CDR2 SNEGSKA come from the germline V gene (reference sequence). The CDR3 extends over 12 amino acids. The CDR3 protein is CTPTGHHGGLFF.

The gene calls are TRBV5-8 and TRBJ1-5. This CDR3 comprises 14 residues. Germline V gene data show CDR1 as SGHTS and CDR2 as YDEGEE. The CDR3 here is CASKSGYSNQPQHF.

The chain joins TRBV10-3 to TRBJ1-2; absent DNA, TCRdb's TRBD1 call cannot be checked. Germline assignment: CDR1 ENHRY and CDR2 SYGVKD. CDR3 size: 12 residues. Here the CDR3 reads CAIRQGNYGYTF.

V and J are TRBV10-3 and TRBJ2-3; there is no DNA to check the TCRdb D call of TRBD1. Germline V CDR1 and CDR2: ENHRY, SYGVKD. This CDR3 is 17 amino acids long. CDR3 protein: CAISEYGGGPSTDTQYF.

The rearrangement uses TRBV12-3 or TRBV12-4 and TRBJ2-5; TCRdb proposes TRBD2, but this gene call is untestable without DNA. This CDR3 spans 15 amino acids. This CDR3 is CASSLMRELRETQYF.

This CDR3 reads CASSPLPMVHNEQFF. V gene TRBV5-1 combines with J gene TRBJ2-1; the D call of TRBD2 rests on TCRdb alone, since no DNA is present to check it. The CDR3 loop spans 15 amino acids. Germline V gives CDR1 SGHRS, CDR2 YFSETQ.

This chain uses TRBV12-3 or TRBV12-4 with TRBJ2-1; TCRdb indicates TRBD2, and absent DNA this call remains unverified. CDR3 length: 15 residues. The CDR3 sequence is CASSLTSGSIDEQFF.

The V gene is TRBV27, the J gene TRBJ2-1; the TCRdb call, TRBD2, lacks DNA for checking. The CDR3 extends over 16 amino acids. Germline CDR1 MNHEY, CDR2 SMNVEV (reference sequence). The CDR3 loop reads CASSLSSTGLAGGVFF.

The J gene is TRBJ2-2, the V gene TRBV12-3 or TRBV12-4; there is no DNA to check the TCRdb D call of TRBD2. The CDR3 is made up of 16 amino acids. CDR3 in amino acids: CASIVSAGALTGELFF.

This chain connects TRBV29-1 to TRBJ2-1; TCRdb's D gene call, TRBD2, goes unchecked for lack of DNA. CDR3 length: 14 residues. Germline V gene sequence: CDR1 SQVTM, CDR2 ANQGSEA. The CDR3 sequence: CSVGVLGTPLEQFF.